The clone carrying this T cell receptor beta chain was picked up a small number of times. Its antigen is currently unknown. The use of a sample-barcoded 5' primer and a J-beta primer mix characterized a second PCR of roughly 7 to 11 cycles. Using its own MiXCR run on the 5' RACE reads, TCRdb lists one record per CDR3 protein. This sample yields some 690,000 distinct CDR3 sequences, of which roughly 20% are seen a single time; roughly a fifth belongs to the top ten. Healthy Caucasian individuals from Russia aged roughly 6 to 95 were enrolled as donors. Peripheral blood samples of 9 to 10 milliliters were drawn from each donor. These data come from a study of blood T cells in healthy people across ages. Findings of the study overall: Older age went with lower TCR beta diversity per million T cells, in a roughly linear way. PBMC samples, being unsorted, prevented any conclusive comparison of naive and antigen-experienced cells.

The V segment lost 8 bases and the J segment 5 bases; nucleotides outside the gene matches: 10. Germline V lookup: CDR1 MNHEY, CDR2 SMNVEV (reference sequence). The CDR3 has 15 amino acids. The origin of this receptor is a man in his 70s in good health. The rearrangement links TRBV27 to TRBJ2-7; 12 bases align to TRBD1. Source material: blood. For the CDR3, the DNA is TGTGCCAGCCTTTCCGCCGGGACAGGGGGCAACGAGCAGTACTTC. Protein product: CASLSAGTGGNEQYF.